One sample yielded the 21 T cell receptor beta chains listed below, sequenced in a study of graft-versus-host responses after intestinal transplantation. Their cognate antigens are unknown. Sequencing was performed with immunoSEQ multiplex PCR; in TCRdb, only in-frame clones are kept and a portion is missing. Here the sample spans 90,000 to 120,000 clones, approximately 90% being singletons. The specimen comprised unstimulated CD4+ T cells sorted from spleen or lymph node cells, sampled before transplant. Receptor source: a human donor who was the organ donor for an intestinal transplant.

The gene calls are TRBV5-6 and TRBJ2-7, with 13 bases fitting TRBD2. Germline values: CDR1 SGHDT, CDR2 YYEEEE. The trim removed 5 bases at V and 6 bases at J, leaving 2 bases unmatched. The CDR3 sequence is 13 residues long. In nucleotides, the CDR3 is TGTGCCAGCAGTCGACTAGCGGGAGGCGAGCAGTACTTC. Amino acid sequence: CASSRLAGGEQYF.

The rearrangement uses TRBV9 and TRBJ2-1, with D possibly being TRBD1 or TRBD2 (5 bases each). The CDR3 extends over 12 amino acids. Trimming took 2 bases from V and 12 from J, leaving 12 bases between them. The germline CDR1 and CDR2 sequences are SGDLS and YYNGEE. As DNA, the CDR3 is TGTGCCAGCAGCGTCGAGGGGCGCAGGCAGTTCTTC. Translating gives CASSVEGRRQFF.

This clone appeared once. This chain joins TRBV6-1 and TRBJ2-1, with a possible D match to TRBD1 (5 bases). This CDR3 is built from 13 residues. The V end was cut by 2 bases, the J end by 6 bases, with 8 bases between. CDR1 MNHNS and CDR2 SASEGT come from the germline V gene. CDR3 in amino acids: CASSERQRNEQFF. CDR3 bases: TGTGCCAGCAGTGAACGACAGCGCAATGAGCAGTTCTTC.

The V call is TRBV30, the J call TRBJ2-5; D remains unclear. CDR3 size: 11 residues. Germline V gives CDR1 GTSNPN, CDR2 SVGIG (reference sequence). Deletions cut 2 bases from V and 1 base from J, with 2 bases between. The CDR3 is CAWSLQETQYF. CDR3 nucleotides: TGTGCCTGGAGTCTCCAAGAGACCCAGTACTTC.

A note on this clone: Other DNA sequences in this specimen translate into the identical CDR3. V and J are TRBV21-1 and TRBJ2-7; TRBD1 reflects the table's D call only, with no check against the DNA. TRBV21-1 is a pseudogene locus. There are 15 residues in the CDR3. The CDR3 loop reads CASSRSPADTYEQYF. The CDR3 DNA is TGTGCCAGCAGCAGGTCCCCCGCGGACACCTACGAGCAGTACTTC.

CDR3: CASRQRSEGNTEAFF. In nucleotides, the CDR3 is TGTGCCAGTAGACAACGCTCGGAGGGGAACACTGAAGCTTTCTTT. The chain couples TRBV19 to TRBJ1-1; D remains ambiguous. Germline V gene sequence: CDR1 LNHDA, CDR2 SQIVND (reference sequence). CDR3 length: 15 residues. Trimming cost V 6 bases and J 1 base, with 15 bases left between them.

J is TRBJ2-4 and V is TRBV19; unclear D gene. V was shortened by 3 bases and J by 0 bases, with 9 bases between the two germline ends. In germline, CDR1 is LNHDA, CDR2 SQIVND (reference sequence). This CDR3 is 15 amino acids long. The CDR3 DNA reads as TGTGCCAGTAGTATGAGTGGGGTAGCCAAAAACATTCAGTACTTC. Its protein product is CASSMSGVAKNIQYF.

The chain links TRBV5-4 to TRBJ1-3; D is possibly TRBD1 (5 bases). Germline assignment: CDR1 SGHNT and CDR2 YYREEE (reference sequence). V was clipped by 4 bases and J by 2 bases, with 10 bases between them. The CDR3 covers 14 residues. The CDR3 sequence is CASSLGGAGNTIYF. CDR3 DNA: TGTGCCAGCAGCCTCGGAGGGGCTGGAAACACCATATATTTT.

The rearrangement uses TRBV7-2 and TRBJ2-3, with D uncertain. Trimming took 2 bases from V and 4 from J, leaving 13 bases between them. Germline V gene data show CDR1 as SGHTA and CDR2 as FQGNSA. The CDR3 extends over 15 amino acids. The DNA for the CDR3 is TGTGCCAGCAGCTTACTAGGCACCCCATCAGATACGCAGTATTTT. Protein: CASSLLGTPSDTQYF.

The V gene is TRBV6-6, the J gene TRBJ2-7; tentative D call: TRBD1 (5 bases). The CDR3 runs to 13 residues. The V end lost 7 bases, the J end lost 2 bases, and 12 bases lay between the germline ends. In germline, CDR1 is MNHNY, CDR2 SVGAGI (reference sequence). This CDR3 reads CASTPSTAYEQYF. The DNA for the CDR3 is TGTGCCAGCACCCCATCGACAGCCTACGAGCAGTACTTC.

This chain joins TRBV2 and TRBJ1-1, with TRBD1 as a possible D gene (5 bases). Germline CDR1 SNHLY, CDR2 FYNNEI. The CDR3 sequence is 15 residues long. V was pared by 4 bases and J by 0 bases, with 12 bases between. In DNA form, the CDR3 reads TGTGCCAGCAGTGCCAGGGTCGGGATGAACACTGAAGCTTTCTTT. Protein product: CASSARVGMNTEAFF.

CDR3 sequence (DNA): TGTGCCAGCAGCTTAGTGACTAGCGGGGGGGCCGCCCAAGAGACCCAGTACTTC. The encoded protein is CASSLVTSGGAAQETQYF. This chain joins TRBV7-2 and TRBJ2-5; 14 bases fit TRBD2. The germline V gene encodes CDR1 SGHTA and CDR2 FQGNSA. The CDR3 is 18 residues long. V dropped 1 base and J dropped 1; count of bases not matched to a gene: 5.

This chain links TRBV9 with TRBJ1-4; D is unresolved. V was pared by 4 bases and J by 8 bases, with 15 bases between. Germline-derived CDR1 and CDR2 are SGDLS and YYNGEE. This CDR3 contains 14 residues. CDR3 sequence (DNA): TGTGCCAGCAGCCCCCCGACGGGAGGGGAAAAACTGTTTTTT. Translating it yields CASSPPTGGEKLFF.

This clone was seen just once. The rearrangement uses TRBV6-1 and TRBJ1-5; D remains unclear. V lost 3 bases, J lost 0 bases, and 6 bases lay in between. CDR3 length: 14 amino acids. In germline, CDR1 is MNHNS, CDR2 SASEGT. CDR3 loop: CASSETYSNQPQHF. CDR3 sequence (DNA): TGTGCCAGCAGTGAGACCTATAGCAATCAGCCCCAGCATTTT.

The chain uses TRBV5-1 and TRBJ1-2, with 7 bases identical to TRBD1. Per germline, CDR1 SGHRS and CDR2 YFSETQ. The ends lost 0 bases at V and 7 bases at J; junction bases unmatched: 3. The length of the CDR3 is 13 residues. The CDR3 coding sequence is TGCGCCAGCAGCTTGGTAGGGGGCCGTGGCTACACCTTC. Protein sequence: CASSLVGGRGYTF.

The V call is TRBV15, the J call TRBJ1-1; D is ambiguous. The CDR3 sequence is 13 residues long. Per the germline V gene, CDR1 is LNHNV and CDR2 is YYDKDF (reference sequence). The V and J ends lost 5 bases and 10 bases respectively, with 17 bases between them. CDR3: CATSGQGLDRAFF. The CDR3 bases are TGTGCCACCAGCGGTCAAGGCCTAGACCGAGCTTTCTTT. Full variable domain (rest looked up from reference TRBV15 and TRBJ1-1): DAMVIQNPRYQVTQFGKPVTLSCSQTLNHNVMYWYQQKSSQAPKLLFHYYDKDFNNEADTPDNFQSRRPNTSFCFLDIRSPGLGDTAMYLCATSGQGLDRAFFGQGTRLTVV.

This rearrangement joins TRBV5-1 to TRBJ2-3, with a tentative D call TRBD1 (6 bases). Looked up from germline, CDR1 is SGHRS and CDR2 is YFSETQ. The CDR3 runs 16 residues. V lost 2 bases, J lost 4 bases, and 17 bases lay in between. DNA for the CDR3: TGCGCCAGCAGCTTACAGGGCGATAGGTTGGCAGATACGCAGTATTTT. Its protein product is CASSLQGDRLADTQYF.

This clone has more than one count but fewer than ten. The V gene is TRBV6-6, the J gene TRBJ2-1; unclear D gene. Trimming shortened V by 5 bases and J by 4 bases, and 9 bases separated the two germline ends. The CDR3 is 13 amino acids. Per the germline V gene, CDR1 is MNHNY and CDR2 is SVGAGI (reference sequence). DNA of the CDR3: TGTGCCAGCAGTAGATCCGAATACAATGAGCAGTTCTTC. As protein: CASSRSEYNEQFF.

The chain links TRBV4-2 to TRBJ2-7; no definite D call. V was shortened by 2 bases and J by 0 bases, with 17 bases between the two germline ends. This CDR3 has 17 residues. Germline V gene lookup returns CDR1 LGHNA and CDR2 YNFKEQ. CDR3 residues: CASSQQAVYLSSYEQYF. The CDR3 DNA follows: TGTGCCAGCAGCCAACAGGCGGTCTATTTGAGCTCCTACGAGCAGTACTTC.

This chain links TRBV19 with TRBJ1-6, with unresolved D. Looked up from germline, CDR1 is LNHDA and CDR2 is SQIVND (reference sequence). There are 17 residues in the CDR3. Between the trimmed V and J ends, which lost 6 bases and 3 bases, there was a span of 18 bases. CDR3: CASSPLTDGLYNSPLHF. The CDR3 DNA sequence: TGTGCCAGTAGCCCCCTCACGGACGGACTCTATAATTCACCCCTCCACTTT.

The CDR3 DNA reads as TGCAGCGTTGTTGTGACAGCTAGCAATCAGCCCCAGCATTTT. Encoded protein: CSVVVTASNQPQHF. J is TRBJ1-5 and V is TRBV29-1; TRBD1 might be the D (5 bases). The germline V gene has CDR1 SQVTM and CDR2 ANQGSEA. The CDR3 is made up of 14 amino acids. V lost 4 bases and J lost 0, with 10 bases in between.